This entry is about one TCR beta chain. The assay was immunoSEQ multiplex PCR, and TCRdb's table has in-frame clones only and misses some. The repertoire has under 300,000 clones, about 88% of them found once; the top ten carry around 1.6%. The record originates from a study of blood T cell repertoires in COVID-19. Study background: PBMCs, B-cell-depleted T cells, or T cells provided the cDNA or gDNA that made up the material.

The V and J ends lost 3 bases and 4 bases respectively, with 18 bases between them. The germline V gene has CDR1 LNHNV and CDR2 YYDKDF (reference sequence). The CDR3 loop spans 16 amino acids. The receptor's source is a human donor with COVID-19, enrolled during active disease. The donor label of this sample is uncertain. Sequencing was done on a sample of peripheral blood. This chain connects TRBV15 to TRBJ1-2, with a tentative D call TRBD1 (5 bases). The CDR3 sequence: CATSSTTATTGYGYTF. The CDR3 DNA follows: TGTGCCACCAGCAGCACGACAGCGACAACGGGCTATGGCTACACCTTC.